The entry below gives a single T cell receptor beta chain sequence along with its context. This sample was taken from a study of blood T cell repertoires in COVID-19. TCRdb's table, derived via immunoSEQ multiplex PCR, lists solely in-frame clones and lacks some. The repertoire has some 73,000 clones, 75% to 90% of them found once; the top ten carry about 40%. Trimming cost V 4 bases and J 1 base; bases outside gene matches: 2. The CDR3 has 15 amino acids. Germline loops: CDR1 SGHNT, CDR2 YENEEA. The rearrangement joins TRBV11-3 to TRBJ2-1, with 9 bases fitting TRBD1. The sequenced sample consisted of peripheral blood. The TCR was taken from a woman aged 80 or over with active or convalescent COVID-19. The CDR3 nucleotides read TGTGCCAGCAGCTCACAGGGGGCATCCTACAATGAGCAGTTCTTC. Translated, it gives CASSSQGASYNEQFF.